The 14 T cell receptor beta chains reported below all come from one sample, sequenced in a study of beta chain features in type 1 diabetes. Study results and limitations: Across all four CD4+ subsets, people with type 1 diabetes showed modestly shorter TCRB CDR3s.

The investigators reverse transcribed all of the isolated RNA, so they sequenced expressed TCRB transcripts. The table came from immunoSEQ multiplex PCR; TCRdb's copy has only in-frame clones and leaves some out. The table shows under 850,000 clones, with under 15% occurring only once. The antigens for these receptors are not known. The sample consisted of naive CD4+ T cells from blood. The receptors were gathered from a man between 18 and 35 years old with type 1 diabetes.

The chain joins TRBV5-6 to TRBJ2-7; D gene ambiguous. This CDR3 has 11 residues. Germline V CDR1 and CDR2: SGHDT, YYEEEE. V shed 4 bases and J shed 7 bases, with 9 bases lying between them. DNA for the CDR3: TGTGCCAGCAGCGAGAGGTTTGAGCAGTACTTC. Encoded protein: CASSERFEQYF.

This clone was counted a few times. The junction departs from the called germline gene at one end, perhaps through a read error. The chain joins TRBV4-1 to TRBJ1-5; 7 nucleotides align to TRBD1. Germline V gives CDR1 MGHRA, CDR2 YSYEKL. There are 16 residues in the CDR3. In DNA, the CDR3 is TGCGCCAGCGGCCACTATGGGCAGGGGGGAAACCAGCCCCAGCATTTT. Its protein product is CASGHYGQGGNQPQHF.

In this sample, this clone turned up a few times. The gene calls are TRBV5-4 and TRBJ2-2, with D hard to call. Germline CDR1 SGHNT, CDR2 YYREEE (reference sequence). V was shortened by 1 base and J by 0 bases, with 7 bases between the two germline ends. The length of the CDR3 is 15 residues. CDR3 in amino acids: CASSLRNSNTGELFF. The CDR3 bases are TGTGCCAGCAGCTTGAGGAACTCGAACACCGGGGAGCTGTTTTTT.

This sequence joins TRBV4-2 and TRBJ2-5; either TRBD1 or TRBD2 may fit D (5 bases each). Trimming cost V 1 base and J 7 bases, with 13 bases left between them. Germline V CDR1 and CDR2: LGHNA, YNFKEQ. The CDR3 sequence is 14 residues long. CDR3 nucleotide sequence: TGTGCCAGCAGCCAAGGGGGGAGTGGTGGGACCCAGTACTTC. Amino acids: CASSQGGSGGTQYF.

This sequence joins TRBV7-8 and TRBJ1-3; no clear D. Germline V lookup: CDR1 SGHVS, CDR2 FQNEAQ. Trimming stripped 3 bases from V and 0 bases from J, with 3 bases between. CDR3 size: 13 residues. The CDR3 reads CASSLGSGNTIYF. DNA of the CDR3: TGTGCCAGCAGCTTGGGCTCTGGAAACACCATATATTTT. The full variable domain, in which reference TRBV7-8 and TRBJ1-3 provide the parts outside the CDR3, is GAGVSQSPRYKVAKRGQDVALRCDPISGHVSLFWYQQALGQGPEFLTYFQNEAQLDKSGLPSDRFFAERPEGSVSTLKIQRTQQEDSAVYLCASSLGSGNTIYFGEGSWLTVV.

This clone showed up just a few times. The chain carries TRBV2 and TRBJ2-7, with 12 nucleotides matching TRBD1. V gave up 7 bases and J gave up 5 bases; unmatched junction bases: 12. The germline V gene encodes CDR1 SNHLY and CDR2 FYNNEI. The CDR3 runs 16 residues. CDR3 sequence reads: CASTKISGQGANEQYF. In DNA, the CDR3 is TGTGCCAGCACGAAGATATCGGGACAGGGGGCCAACGAGCAGTACTTC.

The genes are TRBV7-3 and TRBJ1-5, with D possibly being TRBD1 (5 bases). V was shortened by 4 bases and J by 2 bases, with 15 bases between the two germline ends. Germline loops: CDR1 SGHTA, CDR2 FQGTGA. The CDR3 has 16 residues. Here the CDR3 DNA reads TGTGCCAGCAGCTCCTCGGGTCAAGGGGGCAATCAGCCCCAGCATTTT. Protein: CASSSSGQGGNQPQHF. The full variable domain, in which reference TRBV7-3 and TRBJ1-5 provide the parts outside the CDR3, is GAGVSQTPSNKVTEKGKYVELRCDPISGHTALYWYRQSLGQGPEFLIYFQGTGAADDSGLPNDRFFAVRPEGSVSTLKIQRTERGDSAVYLCASSSSGQGGNQPQHFGDGTRLSIL.

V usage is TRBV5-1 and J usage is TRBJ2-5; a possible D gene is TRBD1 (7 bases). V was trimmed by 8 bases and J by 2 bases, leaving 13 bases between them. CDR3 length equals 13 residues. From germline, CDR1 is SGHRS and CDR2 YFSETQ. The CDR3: CARPRGVQETQYF. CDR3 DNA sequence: TGCGCCAGACCCAGGGGGGTTCAAGAGACCCAGTACTTC. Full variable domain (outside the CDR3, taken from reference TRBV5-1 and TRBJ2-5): KAGVTQTPRYLIKTRGQQVTLSCSPISGHRSVSWYQQTPGQGLQFLFEYFSETQRNKGNFPGRFSGRQFSNSRSEMNVSTLELGDSALYLCARPRGVQETQYFGPGTRLLVL.

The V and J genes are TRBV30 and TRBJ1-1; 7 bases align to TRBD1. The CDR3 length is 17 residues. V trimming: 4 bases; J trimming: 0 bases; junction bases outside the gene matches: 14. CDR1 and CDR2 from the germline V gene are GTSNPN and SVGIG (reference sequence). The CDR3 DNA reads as TGTGCCTGGAAACGGGAGGGGGCAGGGTGGATGAACACTGAAGCTTTCTTT. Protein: CAWKREGAGWMNTEAFF.

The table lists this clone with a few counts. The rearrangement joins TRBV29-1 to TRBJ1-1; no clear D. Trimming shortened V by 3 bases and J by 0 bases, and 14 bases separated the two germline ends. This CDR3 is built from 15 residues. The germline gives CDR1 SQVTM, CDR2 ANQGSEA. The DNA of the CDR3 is TGCAGCGTTGAGGCCAAACAGCGAATGAACACTGAAGCTTTCTTT. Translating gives CSVEAKQRMNTEAFF.

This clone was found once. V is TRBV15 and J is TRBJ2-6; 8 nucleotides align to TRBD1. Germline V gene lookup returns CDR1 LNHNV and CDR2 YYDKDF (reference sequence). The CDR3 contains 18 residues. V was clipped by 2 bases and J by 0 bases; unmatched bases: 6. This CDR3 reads CATSRTGTGLSGANVLTF. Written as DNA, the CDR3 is TGTGCCACCAGCAGAACCGGGACAGGTCTCTCTGGGGCCAACGTCCTGACTTTC.

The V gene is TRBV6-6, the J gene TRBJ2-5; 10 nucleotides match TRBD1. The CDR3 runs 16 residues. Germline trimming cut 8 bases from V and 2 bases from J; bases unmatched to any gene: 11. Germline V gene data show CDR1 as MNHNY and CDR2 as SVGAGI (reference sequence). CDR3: CASAWPQDRGQETQYF. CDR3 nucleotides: TGTGCCAGCGCGTGGCCCCAGGACAGGGGGCAAGAGACCCAGTACTTC.

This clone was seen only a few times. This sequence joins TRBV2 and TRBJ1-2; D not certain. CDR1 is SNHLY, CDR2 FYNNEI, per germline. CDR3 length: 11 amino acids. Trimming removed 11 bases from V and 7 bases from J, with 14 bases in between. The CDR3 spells CALQSYGGYTF. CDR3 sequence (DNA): TGTGCCCTTCAAAGTTACGGTGGCTACACCTTC. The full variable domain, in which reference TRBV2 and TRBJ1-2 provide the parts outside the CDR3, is EPEVTQTPSHQVTQMGQEVILRCVPISNHLYFYWYRQILGQKVEFLVSFYNNEISEKSEIFDDQFSVERPDGSNFTLKIRSTKLEDSAMYFCALQSYGGYTFGSGTRLTVV.

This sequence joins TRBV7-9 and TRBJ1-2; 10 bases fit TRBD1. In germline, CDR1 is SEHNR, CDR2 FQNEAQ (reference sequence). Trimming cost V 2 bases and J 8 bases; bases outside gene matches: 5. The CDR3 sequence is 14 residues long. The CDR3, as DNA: TGTGCCAGCAGCTTAAACCGGGACAGGGGAGGCTACACCTTC. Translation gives CASSLNRDRGGYTF.